This TCR beta chain was identified in a study of T cells in Graves' hyperthyroidism and ophthalmopathy. Notes on the study in general: Most thyroid clonotypes that were expanded above 0.001 also turned up in blood. Through a model of 13 V-J features, ophthalmopathy was separated from stable hyperthyroidism.

Amplification of TCR beta CDR3 regions used RNA as the template. First-round RT-PCR targeting the TCR CDR3 was performed with the HTBI primer set. Each CDR3 protein gets one entry after TCRdb re-called the multiplex PCR reads with MiXCR. The table shows about 400,000 distinct CDR3 sequences, with about 13% occurring only once. At least ten counts were recorded for this clonotype. Its antigen is still unknown. Trimming cost V 0 bases and J 2 bases, with 14 bases left between them. Germline V lookup: CDR1 DFQATT, CDR2 SNEGSKA (reference sequence). The CDR3 loop spans 15 amino acids. The material sequenced was blood. The source of this sequence is a woman aged 18-35 years with Graves' hyperthyroidism. The chain couples TRBV20-1 to TRBJ2-7; D perhaps matches TRBD1 (5 bases). The CDR3 coding sequence is TGCAGTGCTAGAGAGTGGGGCAGGGCCGCCTACGAGCAGTACTTC. Protein product: CSAREWGRAAYEQYF.